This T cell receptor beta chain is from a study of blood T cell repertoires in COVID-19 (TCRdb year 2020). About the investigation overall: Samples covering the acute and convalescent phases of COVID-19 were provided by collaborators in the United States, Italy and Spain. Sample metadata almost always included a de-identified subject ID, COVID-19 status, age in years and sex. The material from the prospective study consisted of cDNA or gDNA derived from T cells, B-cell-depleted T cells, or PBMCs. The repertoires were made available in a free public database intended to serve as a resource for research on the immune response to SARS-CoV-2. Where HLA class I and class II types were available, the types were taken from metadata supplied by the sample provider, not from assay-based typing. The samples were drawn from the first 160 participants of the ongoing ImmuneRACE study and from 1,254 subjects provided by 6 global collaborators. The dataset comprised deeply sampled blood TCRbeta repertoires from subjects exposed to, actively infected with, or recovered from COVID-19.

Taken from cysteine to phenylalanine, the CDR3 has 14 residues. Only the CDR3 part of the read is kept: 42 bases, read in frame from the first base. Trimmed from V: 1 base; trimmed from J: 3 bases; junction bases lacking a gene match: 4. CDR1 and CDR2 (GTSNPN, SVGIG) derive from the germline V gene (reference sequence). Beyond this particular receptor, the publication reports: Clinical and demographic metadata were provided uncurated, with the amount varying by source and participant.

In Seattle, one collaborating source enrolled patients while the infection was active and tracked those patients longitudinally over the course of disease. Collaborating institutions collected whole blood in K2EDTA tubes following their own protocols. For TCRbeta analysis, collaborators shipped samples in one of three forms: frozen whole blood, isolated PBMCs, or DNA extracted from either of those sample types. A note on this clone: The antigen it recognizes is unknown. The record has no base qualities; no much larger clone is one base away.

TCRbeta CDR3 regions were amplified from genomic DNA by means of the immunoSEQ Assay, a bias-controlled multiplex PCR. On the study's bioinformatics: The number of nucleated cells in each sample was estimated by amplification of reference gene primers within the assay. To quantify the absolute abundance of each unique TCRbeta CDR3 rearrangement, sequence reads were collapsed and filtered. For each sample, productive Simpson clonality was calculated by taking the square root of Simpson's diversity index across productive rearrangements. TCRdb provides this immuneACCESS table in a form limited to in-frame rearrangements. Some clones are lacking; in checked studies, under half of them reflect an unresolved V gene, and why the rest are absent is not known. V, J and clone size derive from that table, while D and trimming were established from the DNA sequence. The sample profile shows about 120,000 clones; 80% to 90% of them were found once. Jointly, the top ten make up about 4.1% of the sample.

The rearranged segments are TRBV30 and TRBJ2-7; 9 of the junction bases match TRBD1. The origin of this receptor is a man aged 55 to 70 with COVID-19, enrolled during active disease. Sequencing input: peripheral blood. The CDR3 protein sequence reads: CAWSEAGQGYEQYF. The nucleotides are TGTGCCTGGAGTGAAGCGGGACAGGGCTACGAGCAGTACTTC.